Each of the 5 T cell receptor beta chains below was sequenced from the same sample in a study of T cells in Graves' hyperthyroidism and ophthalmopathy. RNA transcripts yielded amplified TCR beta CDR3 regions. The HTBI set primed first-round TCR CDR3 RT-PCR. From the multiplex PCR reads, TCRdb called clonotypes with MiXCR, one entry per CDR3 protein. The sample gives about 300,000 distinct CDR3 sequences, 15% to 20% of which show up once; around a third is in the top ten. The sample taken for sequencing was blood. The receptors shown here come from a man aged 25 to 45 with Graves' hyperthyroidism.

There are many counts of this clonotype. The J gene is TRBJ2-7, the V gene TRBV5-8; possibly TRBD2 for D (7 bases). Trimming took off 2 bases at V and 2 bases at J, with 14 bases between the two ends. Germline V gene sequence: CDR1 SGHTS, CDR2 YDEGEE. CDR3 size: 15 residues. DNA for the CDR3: TGTGCCAGCAGCTTACCGAGCGGGGACACCTACGAGCAGTACTTC. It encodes CASSLPSGDTYEQYF.

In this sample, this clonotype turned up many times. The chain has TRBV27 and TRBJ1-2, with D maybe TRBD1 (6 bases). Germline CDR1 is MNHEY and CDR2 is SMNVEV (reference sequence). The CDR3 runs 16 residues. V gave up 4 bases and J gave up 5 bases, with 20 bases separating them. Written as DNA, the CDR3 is TGTGCCAGCAGTTACGGCCGACCCTCAAGGGGGTATGGCTACACCTTC. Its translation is CASSYGRPSRGYGYTF.

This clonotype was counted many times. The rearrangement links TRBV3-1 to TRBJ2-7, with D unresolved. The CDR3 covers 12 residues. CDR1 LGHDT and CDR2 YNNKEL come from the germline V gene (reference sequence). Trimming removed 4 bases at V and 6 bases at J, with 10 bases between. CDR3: CASSLERREQYF. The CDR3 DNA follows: TGTGCCAGCAGCCTCGAGAGGCGCGAGCAGTACTTC.

CDR3 region: CASSLPGERQFF. CDR3 nucleotide sequence: TGTGCCAGCAGTTTGCCCGGAGAGCGGCAGTTCTTC. This chain links TRBV28 with TRBJ2-1; D is undetermined. Germline CDR1 and CDR2: MDHEN and SYDVKM. The CDR3 is made up of 12 amino acids. V lost 3 bases and J 12 bases, leaving 12 bases between the germline ends.

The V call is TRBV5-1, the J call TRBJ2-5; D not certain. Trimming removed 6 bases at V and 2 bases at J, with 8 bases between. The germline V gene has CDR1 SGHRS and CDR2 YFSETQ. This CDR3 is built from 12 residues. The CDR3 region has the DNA TGCGCCAGCAAGGGTGAGCAAGAGACCCAGTACTTC. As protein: CASKGEQETQYF.